These 25 T cell receptor beta chains originate from one sample sequenced in a study of technical replicates of blood from several donors. Clones were sequenced by immunoSEQ multiplex PCR, and TCRdb holds only the in-frame ones, with some missing. In the table there are roughly 92,000 clones, around 96% of which are singletons. The sequenced sample consisted of T cells isolated from PBMCs. These receptors were taken from a human donor in good health.

The chain is built from TRBV30 and TRBJ1-4; no clear D gene. The germline V gene has CDR1 GTSNPN and CDR2 SVGIG (reference sequence). With 1 base removed from V and 3 bases from J, the gap between germline ends came to 9 bases. The CDR3 totals 14 residues. The CDR3 region has the DNA TGTGCCTGGAGTGGTGAGGGATCTAATGAAAAACTGTTTTTT. Its protein product is CAWSGEGSNEKLFF.

The genes are TRBV6-5 and TRBJ2-2; D is perhaps TRBD1 (6 bases). This CDR3 has 15 residues. Trimming shortened V by 2 bases and J by 3 bases, and 10 bases separated the two germline ends. Germline CDR1 reads MNHEY; CDR2 reads SVGAGI. The CDR3 is CASSYEDSYTGELFF. CDR3 nucleotides: TGTGCCAGCAGTTACGAGGACAGCTACACCGGGGAGCTGTTTTTT.

This chain connects TRBV30 to TRBJ2-2; D is uncertain. CDR1 and CDR2 (germline): GTSNPN, SVGIG (reference sequence). V was pared by 2 bases and J by 3 bases, with 10 bases between. The CDR3 loop spans 14 amino acids. The CDR3 nucleotides are TGTGCCTGGAGTAGACTGAGAGACACCGGGGAGCTGTTTTTT. It yields the protein CAWSRLRDTGELFF.

A note on this clone: An end of the junction differs from the germline gene, which may be a read error. The V gene is TRBV27, the J gene TRBJ2-7; TRBD2 aligns across 8 bases. CDR3 length: 12 residues. CDR1 and CDR2 from the germline V gene are MNHEY and SMNVEV (reference sequence). In nucleotides, the CDR3 is TGTGCCAGCAGTTTGGCTCGCGGGAGGCTAGACTTC. It yields the protein CASSLARGRLDF.

This chain joins TRBV5-1 and TRBJ2-7, with D possibly matching TRBD2 (5 bases). The V gene's germline CDR1 is SGHRS and CDR2 YFSETQ. This CDR3 region has 14 residues. Deletions cut 0 bases from V and 9 bases from J, with 16 bases between. CDR3 sequence: CASSLAAGTTRQYF. The CDR3 nucleotides read TGCGCCAGCAGCTTGGCGGCAGGAACCACTAGGCAGTACTTC.

The J gene is TRBJ1-2, the V gene TRBV6-5; weak D call: TRBD1 (6 bases). The CDR3 contains 14 residues. The ends were cut back, 0 bases at V and 8 bases at J, with 13 bases in the middle. Germline V CDR1 and CDR2: MNHEY, SVGAGI. The CDR3 coding sequence is TGTGCCAGCAGTTACTCGACATGGGGGCCCGGCTACACCTTC. It is translated as CASSYSTWGPGYTF.

The chain employs TRBV12-5 and TRBJ2-2, with TRBD1 matching 7 bases. This CDR3 is built from 15 residues. The ends lost 0 bases at V and 4 bases at J; junction bases unmatched: 2. The V gene's germline CDR1 is LGHNT and CDR2 FRNRAP. The CDR3 DNA reads as TGTGCTAGTGGTTTGGTAACAGGGGCCACCGGGGAGCTGTTTTTT. Translating gives CASGLVTGATGELFF.

This clone came up once. The chain carries TRBV11-2 and TRBJ2-3; 7 bases line up with TRBD1. CDR3 length: 15 residues. Germline V lookup: CDR1 SGHAT, CDR2 FQNNGV. Germline trimming cut 4 bases from V and 0 bases from J; bases unmatched to any gene: 4. The CDR3 reads CASSSQGSSTDTQYF. Written as DNA, the CDR3 is TGTGCCAGCAGCTCACAGGGGTCCAGCACAGATACGCAGTATTTT.

This chain joins TRBV7-2 and TRBJ1-1; D remains unclear. The V and J ends lost 5 bases and 1 base respectively, with 14 bases between them. The length of the CDR3 is 15 residues. Germline-derived CDR1 and CDR2 are SGHTA and FQGNSA. The CDR3 reads CASSKNAGRNTEAFF. CDR3 bases: TGTGCCAGCAGCAAAAACGCCGGGAGGAACACTGAAGCTTTCTTT.

Here the CDR3 reads CASSVGGFEGYTF. The CDR3, as DNA: TGTGCCAGCAGTGTGGGGGGTTTCGAGGGCTACACCTTC. This chain joins TRBV2 and TRBJ1-2; D may be TRBD1 (5 bases). The V gene lost 4 bases and the J gene lost 8 bases, with 14 bases spanning the gap. Germline V gene lookup returns CDR1 SNHLY and CDR2 FYNNEI. This CDR3 spans 13 amino acids.

In regard to this clone: Distinct nucleotide sequences in the sample also encode this CDR3. V and J are TRBV7-2 and TRBJ2-7; the D is unclear. Germline CDR1 and CDR2: SGHTA and FQGNSA. V was shortened by 2 bases and J by 2 bases, with 16 bases between the two germline ends. CDR3 length: 16 residues. In DNA, the CDR3 is TGTGCCAGCAGCTTAAATAGCATACTCCTGACCTACGAGCAGTACTTC. It encodes CASSLNSILLTYEQYF.

This sequence joins TRBV27 and TRBJ1-1; D not resolved. V lost 3 bases, J lost 3 bases, and 11 bases lay in between. Germline assignment: CDR1 MNHEY and CDR2 SMNVEV (reference sequence). The CDR3 is made up of 14 amino acids. CDR3 sequence reads: CASSFYPGDTEAFF. Written as DNA, the CDR3 is TGTGCCAGCAGTTTCTACCCGGGAGACACTGAAGCTTTCTTT.

This sequence joins TRBV19 and TRBJ1-5; TRBD1 matches 8 bases. Germline CDR1 LNHDA, CDR2 SQIVND (reference sequence). V shed 1 base and J 7 bases; nucleotides not matched to a gene: 6. The CDR3 is 15 amino acids. The CDR3, as DNA: TGTGCCAGTAGTATAGCAGGACAGGGCTGGCAGCCCCAGCATTTT. The encoded protein is CASSIAGQGWQPQHF.

The J gene is TRBJ2-4, the V gene TRBV29-1, with D unresolved. Germline V gene data show CDR1 as SQVTM and CDR2 as ANQGSEA. V was clipped by 0 bases and J by 0 bases, with 6 bases between them. CDR3 size: 14 residues. The CDR3 is CSVEDHVAKNIQYF. DNA of the CDR3: TGCAGCGTTGAAGATCATGTAGCCAAAAACATTCAGTACTTC.

V is TRBV16 and J is TRBJ1-4; TRBD1 matches at 7 bases. Germline V gene data show CDR1 as KGHSY and CDR2 as FQNENV. Unmatched junction bases numbered 6, after V lost 4 bases and J lost 7 bases. This CDR3 comprises 14 residues. The CDR3 is CASSPGRGREKLFF. CDR3 DNA: TGTGCCAGCAGCCCCGGGAGGGGGCGTGAAAAACTGTTTTTT.

This chain connects TRBV14 to TRBJ2-7; the D gene is possibly TRBD1 (6 bases). CDR3 size: 13 residues. The V and J ends lost 3 bases and 3 bases respectively, with 9 bases between them. Germline assignment: CDR1 SGHDN and CDR2 FVKESK. The CDR3: CASSHRGIYEQYF. The CDR3 DNA reads TGTGCCAGCAGCCACAGGGGAATCTACGAGCAGTACTTC.

This sequence joins TRBV5-4 and TRBJ1-1, with unresolved D. The ends were cut back, 5 bases at V and 2 bases at J, with 4 bases in the middle. Germline V gene lookup returns CDR1 SGHNT and CDR2 YYREEE (reference sequence). This CDR3 spans 11 amino acids. This chain's CDR3 is CASSRNTEAFF. The CDR3 DNA reads as TGTGCCAGCAGTCGTAACACTGAAGCTTTCTTT. Together with reference TRBV5-4 and TRBJ1-1, the CDR3 gives the full variable domain: ETGVTQSPTHLIKTRGQQVTLRCSSQSGHNTVSWYQQALGQGPQFIFQYYREEENGRGNFPPRFSGLQFPNYSSELNVNALELDDSALYLCASSRNTEAFFGQGTRLTVV.

The gene calls are TRBV28 and TRBJ2-1; 10 bases are shared with TRBD2. Germline trimming cut 2 bases from V and 7 bases from J; bases unmatched to any gene: 5. This CDR3 region has 15 residues. Germline V gene lookup returns CDR1 MDHEN and CDR2 SYDVKM. The CDR3 DNA follows: TGTGCCAGCAGTTTAGAAAGCGGGAGGGTGAATGAGCAGTTCTTC. Its protein is CASSLESGRVNEQFF.

V and J are TRBV2 and TRBJ2-1, with 11 positions matching TRBD2. V dropped 9 bases and J dropped 8; count of bases not matched to a gene: 15. This CDR3 has 16 residues. Germline V gene data show CDR1 as SNHLY and CDR2 as FYNNEI. Written as DNA, the CDR3 is TGTGCCAGTTTCCTTACTATAGCGGGAGGGCCTCATGAGCAGTTCTTC. Protein: CASFLTIAGGPHEQFF.

V gene TRBV9 combines with J gene TRBJ2-2; D is possibly TRBD1 (5 bases). Trimming left V 2 bases short and J 0 bases short, with 14 bases between. This CDR3 is built from 17 residues. Germline CDR1 reads SGDLS; CDR2 reads YYNGEE. CDR3 nucleotides: TGTGCCAGCAGCGTGCCAAAAAGGGGCGCGAACACCGGGGAGCTGTTTTTT. Its translation is CASSVPKRGANTGELFF.

The rearrangement uses TRBV19 and TRBJ2-3; perhaps TRBD2 as D (5 bases). This CDR3 is built from 13 residues. V was cut by 3 bases and J by 3 bases, with 7 bases left in between. Germline lookup yields CDR1 LNHDA and CDR2 SQIVND (reference sequence). The CDR3 is CASSIGVTDTQYF. The CDR3 DNA is TGTGCCAGTAGTATCGGGGTTACAGATACGCAGTATTTT.

V and J are TRBV5-1 and TRBJ2-7; D is unresolved. Germline CDR1 SGHRS, CDR2 YFSETQ. V was clipped by 1 base and J by 4 bases, with 18 bases between them. The length of the CDR3 is 16 residues. CDR3 bases: TGCGCCAGCAGCTTGTTGAACGGAGCAACTATATACGAGCAGTACTTC. Protein sequence: CASSLLNGATIYEQYF. The whole variable domain, remainder taken from reference TRBV5-1 and TRBJ2-7, is KAGVTQTPRYLIKTRGQQVTLSCSPISGHRSVSWYQQTPGQGLQFLFEYFSETQRNKGNFPGRFSGRQFSNSRSEMNVSTLELGDSALYLCASSLLNGATIYEQYFGPGTRLTVT.

The chain is built from TRBV19 and TRBJ1-1; D is unresolved. The germline V gene has CDR1 LNHDA and CDR2 SQIVND (reference sequence). CDR3 size: 13 residues. The ends were cut back, 6 bases at V and 0 bases at J, with 8 bases in the middle. This CDR3 reads CASRKLMNTEAFF. The CDR3 bases are TGTGCCAGTAGAAAGCTCATGAACACTGAAGCTTTCTTT. The whole variable domain, remainder taken from reference TRBV19 and TRBJ1-1, is DGGITQSPKYLFRKEGQNVTLSCEQNLNHDAMYWYRQDPGQGLRLIYYSQIVNDFQKGDIAEGYSVSREKKESFPLTVTSAQKNPTAFYLCASRKLMNTEAFFGQGTRLTVV.

This sequence joins TRBV5-1 and TRBJ2-7, with a possible D match to TRBD2 (5 bases). This CDR3 has 12 amino acids. Trimming pared 2 bases from V and 6 bases from J, leaving 9 bases between. Germline CDR1 SGHRS, CDR2 YFSETQ. Written as DNA, the CDR3 is TGCGCCAGCAGCTTAACGGGATTCGAGCAGTACTTC. Protein: CASSLTGFEQYF.

The chain uses TRBV6-1 and TRBJ2-2; possible D gene TRBD1, 6 bases. The CDR3 is 13 amino acids. The germline gives CDR1 MNHNS, CDR2 SASEGT. Deletions cut 6 bases from V and 6 bases from J, with 11 bases between. The CDR3 DNA sequence: TGTGCCAGCAGGGTTACAGGGCCCGGGGAGCTGTTTTTT. It encodes CASRVTGPGELFF.